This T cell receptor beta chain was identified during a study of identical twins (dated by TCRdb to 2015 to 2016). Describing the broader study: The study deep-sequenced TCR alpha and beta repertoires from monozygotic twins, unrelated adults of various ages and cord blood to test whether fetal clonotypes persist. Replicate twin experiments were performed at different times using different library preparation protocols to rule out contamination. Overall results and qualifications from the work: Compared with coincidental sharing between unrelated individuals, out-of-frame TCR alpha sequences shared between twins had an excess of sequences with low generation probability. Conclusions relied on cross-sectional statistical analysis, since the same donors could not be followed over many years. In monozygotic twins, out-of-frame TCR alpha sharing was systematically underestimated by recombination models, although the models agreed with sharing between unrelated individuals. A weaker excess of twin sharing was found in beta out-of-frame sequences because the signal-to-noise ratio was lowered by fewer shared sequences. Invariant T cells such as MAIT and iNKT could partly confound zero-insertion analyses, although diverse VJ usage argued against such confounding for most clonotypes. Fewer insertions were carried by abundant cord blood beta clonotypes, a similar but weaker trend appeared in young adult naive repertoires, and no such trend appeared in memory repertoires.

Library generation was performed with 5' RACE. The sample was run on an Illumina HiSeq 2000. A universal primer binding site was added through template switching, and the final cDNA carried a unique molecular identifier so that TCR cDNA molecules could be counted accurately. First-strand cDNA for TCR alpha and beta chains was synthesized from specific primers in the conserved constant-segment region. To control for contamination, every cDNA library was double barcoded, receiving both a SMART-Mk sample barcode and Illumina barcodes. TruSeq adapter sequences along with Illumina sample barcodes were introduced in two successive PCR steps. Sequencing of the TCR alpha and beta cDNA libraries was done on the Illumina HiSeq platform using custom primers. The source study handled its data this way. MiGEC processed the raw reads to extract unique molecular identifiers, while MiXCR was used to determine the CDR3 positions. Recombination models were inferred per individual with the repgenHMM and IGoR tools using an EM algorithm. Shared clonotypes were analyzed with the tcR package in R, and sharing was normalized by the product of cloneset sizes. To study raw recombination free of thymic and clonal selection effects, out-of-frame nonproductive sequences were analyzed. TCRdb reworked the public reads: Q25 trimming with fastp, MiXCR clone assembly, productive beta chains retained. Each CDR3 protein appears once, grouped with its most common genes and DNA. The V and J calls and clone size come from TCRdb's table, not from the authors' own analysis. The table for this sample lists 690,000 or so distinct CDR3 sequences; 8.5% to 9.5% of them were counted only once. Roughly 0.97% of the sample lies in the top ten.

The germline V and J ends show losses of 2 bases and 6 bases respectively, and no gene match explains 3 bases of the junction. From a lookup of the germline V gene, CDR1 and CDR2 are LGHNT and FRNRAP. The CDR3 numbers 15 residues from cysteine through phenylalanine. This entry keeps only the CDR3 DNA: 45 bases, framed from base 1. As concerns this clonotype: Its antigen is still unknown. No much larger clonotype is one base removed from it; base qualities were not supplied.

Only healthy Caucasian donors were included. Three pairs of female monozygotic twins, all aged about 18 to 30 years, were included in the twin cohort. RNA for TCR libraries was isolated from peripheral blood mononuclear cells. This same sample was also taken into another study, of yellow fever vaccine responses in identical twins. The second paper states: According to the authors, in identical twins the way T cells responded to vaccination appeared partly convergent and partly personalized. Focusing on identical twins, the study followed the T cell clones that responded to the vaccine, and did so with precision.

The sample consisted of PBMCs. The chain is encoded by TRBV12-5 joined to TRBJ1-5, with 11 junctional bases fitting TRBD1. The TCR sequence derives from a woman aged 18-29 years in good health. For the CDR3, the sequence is CASGLWTGGGQPQHF. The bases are TGTGCTAGTGGTTTGTGGACAGGGGGCGGTCAGCCCCAGCATTTT.